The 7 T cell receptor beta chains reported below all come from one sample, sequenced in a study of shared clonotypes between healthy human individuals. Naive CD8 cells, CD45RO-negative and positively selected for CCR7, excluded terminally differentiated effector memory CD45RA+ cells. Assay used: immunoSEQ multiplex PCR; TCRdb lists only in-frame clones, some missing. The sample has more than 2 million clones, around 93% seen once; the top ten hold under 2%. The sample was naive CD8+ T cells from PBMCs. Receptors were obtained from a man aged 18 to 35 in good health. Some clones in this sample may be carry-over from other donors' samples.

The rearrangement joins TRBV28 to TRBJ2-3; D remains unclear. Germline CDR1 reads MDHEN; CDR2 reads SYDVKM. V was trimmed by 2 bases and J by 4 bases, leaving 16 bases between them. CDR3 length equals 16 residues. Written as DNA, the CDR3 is TGTGCCAGCAGTTTACTACCCCGAAGGGCCGCAGATACGCAGTATTTT. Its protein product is CASSLLPRRAADTQYF.

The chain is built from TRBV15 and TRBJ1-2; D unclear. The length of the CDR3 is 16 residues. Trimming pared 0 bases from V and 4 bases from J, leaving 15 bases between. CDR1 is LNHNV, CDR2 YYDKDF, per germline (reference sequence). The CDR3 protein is CATSRDLGTPLYGYTF. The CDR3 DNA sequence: TGTGCCACCAGCAGAGATCTAGGAACACCGCTCTATGGCTACACCTTC.

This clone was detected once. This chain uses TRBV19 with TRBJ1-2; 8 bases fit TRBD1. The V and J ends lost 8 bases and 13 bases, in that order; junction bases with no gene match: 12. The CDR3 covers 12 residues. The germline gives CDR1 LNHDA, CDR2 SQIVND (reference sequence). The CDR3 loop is CASDSGTGISTF. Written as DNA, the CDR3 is TGTGCCAGTGACTCCGGGACAGGAATTTCCACCTTC.

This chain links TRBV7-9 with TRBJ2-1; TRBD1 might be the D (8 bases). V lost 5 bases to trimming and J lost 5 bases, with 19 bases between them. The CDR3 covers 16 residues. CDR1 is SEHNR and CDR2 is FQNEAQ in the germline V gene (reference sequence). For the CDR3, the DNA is TGTGCCAGCAGCCCCGCCACAGGGGGGGTGGACAATGAGCAGTTCTTC. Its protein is CASSPATGGVDNEQFF.

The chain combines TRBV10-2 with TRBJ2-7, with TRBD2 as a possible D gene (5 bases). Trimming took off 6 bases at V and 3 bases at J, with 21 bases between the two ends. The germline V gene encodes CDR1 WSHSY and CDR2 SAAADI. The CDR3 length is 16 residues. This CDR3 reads CASRDRERKEGYEQYF. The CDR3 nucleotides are TGCGCCAGCAGAGACCGGGAACGAAAGGAAGGCTACGAGCAGTACTTC.

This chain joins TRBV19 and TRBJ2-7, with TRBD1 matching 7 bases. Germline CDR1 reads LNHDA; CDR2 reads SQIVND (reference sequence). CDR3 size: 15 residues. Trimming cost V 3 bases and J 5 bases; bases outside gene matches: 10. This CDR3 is CASSIRGRGSDEQYF. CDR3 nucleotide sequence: TGTGCCAGTAGTATCCGGGGCAGGGGGAGTGACGAGCAGTACTTC.

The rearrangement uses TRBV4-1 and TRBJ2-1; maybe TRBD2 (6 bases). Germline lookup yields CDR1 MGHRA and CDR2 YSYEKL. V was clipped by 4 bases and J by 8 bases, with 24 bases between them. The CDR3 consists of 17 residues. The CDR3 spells CASSPRQAAAEGHEQFF. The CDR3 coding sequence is TGCGCCAGCAGCCCACGCCAGGCGGCCGCGGAGGGCCATGAGCAGTTCTTC.